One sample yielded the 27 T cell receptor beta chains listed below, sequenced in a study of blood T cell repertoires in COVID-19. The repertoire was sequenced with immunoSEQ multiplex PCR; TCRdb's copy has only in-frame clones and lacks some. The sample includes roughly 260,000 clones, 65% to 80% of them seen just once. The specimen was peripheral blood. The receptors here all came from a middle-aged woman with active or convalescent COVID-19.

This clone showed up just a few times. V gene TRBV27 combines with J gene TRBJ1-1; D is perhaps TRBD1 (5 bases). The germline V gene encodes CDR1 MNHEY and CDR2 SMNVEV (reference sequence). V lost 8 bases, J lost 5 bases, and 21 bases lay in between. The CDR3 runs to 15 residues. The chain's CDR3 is CASEHRGPRETEAFF. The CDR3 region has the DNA TGTGCCAGCGAACATCGGGGACCCCGGGAGACTGAAGCTTTCTTT.

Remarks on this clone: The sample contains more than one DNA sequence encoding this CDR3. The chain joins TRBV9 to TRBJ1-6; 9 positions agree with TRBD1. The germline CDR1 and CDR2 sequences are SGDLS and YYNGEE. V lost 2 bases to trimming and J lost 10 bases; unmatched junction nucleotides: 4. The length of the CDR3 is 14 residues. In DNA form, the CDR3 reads TGTGCCAGCAGCGTGACAGGGGGAGGCTCACCCCTCCACTTT. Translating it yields CASSVTGGGSPLHF.

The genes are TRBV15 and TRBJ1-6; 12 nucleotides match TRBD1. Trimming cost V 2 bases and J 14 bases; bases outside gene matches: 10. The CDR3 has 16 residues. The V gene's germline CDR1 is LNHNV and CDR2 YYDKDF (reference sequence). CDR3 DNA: TGTGCCACCAGCAGATCGTCCGGGACAGGGGGCTCGGCCCTCCACTTT. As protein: CATSRSSGTGGSALHF. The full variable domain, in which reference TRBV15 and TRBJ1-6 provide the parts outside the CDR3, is DAMVIQNPRYQVTQFGKPVTLSCSQTLNHNVMYWYQQKSSQAPKLLFHYYDKDFNNEADTPDNFQSRRPNTSFCFLDIRSPGLGDTAMYLCATSRSSGTGGSALHFGNGTRLTVT.

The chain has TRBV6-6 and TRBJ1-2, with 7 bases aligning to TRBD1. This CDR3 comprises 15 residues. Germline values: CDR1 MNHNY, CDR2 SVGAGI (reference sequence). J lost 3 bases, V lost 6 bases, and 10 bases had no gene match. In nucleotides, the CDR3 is TGTGCCAGCAGACCTTACAGGGGAGCTGACTATGGCTACACCTTC. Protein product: CASRPYRGADYGYTF.

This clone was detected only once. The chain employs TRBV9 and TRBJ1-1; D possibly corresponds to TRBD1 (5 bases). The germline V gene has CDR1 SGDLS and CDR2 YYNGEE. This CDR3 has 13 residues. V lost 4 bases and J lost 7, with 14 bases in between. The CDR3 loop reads CASSPRGVDEAFF. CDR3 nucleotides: TGTGCCAGCAGCCCCCGGGGGGTTGATGAAGCTTTCTTT. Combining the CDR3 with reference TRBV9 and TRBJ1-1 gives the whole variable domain DSGVTQTPKHLITATGQRVTLRCSPRSGDLSVYWYQQSLDQGLQFLIQYYNGEERAKGNILERFSAQQFPDLHSELNLSSLELGDSALYFCASSPRGVDEAFFGQGTRLTVV.

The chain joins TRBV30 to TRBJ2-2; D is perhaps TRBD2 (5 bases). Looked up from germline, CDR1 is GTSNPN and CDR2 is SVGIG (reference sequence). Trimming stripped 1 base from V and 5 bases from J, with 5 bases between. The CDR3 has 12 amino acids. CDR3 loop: CAWSAGTGELFF. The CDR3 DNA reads TGTGCCTGGAGTGCGGGGACCGGGGAGCTGTTTTTT.

The chain's CDR3 is CASGPWTGTGQPQHF. For the CDR3, the DNA is TGTGCTAGTGGTCCCTGGACAGGGACAGGGCAGCCCCAGCATTTT. The rearrangement uses TRBV12-5 and TRBJ1-5; 9 bases match TRBD1. Germline assignment: CDR1 LGHNT and CDR2 FRNRAP. J lost 7 bases, V lost 5 bases, and 9 bases had no gene match. CDR3 length: 15 residues.

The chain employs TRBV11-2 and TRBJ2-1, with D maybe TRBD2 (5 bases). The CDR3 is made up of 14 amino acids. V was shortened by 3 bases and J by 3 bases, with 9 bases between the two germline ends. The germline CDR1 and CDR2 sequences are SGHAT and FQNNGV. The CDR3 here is CASSLDSFYNEQFF. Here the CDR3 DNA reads TGTGCCAGCAGCTTGGACTCTTTCTACAATGAGCAGTTCTTC.

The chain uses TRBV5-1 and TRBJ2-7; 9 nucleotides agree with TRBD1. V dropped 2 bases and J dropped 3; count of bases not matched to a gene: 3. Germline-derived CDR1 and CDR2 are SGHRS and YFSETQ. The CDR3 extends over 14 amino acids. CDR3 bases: TGCGCCAGCAGCTTTGACAGGGGGAGCTACGAGCAGTACTTC. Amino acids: CASSFDRGSYEQYF.

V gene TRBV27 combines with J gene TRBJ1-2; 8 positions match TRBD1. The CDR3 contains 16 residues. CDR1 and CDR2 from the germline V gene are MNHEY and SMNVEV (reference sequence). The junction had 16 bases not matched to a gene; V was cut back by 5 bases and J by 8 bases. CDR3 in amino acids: CASSRGTGYPQEGYTF. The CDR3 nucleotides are TGTGCCAGCAGTAGGGGGACAGGATATCCCCAGGAGGGCTACACCTTC.

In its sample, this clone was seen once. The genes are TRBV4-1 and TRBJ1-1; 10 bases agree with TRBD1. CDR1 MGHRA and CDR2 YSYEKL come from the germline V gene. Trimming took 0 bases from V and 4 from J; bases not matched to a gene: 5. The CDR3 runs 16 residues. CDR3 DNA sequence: TGCGCCAGCAGCCAAGATACAGACAGGGGGCCCACTGAAGCTTTCTTT. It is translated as CASSQDTDRGPTEAFF.

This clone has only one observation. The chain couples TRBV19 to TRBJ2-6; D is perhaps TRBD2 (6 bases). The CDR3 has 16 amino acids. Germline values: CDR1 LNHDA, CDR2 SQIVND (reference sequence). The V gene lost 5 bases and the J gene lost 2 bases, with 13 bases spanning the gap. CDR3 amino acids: CASSLAIAAGANVLTF. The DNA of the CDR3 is TGTGCCAGTAGTCTTGCCATAGCGGCTGGGGCCAACGTCCTGACTTTC.

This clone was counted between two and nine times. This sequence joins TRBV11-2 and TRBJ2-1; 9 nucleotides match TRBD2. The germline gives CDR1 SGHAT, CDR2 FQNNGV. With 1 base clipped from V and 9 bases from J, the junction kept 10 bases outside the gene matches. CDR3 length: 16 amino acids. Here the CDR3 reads CASSLAPSGVEGEQFF. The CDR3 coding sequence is TGTGCCAGCAGCTTAGCCCCTAGCGGGGTCGAGGGTGAGCAGTTCTTC. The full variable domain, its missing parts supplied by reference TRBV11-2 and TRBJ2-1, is EAGVAQSPRYKIIEKRQSVAFWCNPISGHATLYWYQQILGQGPKLLIQFQNNGVVDDSQLPKDRFSAERLKGVDSTLKIQPAKLEDSAVYLCASSLAPSGVEGEQFFGPGTRLTVL.

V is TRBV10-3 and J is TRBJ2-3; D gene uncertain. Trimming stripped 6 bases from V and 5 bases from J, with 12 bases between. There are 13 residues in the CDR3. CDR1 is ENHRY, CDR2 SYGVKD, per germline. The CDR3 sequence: CAIREIAGDTQYF. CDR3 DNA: TGTGCCATCAGAGAGATAGCTGGAGATACGCAGTATTTT.

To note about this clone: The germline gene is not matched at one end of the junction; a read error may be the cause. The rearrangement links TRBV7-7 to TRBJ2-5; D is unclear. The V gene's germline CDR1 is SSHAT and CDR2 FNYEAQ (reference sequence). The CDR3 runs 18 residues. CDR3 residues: CASSSIPAGRSGQETQYF. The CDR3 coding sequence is TGTGCTAGCAGCTCCATCCCCGCTGGCAGGTCAGGACAAGAGACCCAGTACTTC.

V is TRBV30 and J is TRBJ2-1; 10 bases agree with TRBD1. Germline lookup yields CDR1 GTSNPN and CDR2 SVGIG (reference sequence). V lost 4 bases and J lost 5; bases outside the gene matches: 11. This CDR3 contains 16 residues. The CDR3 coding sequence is TGTGCCTGGATGGGACAGGGGAACCCTGCTAACAATGAGCAGTTCTTC. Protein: CAWMGQGNPANNEQFF.

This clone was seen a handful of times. The CDR3 is CASSLASTGGNQPQHF. CDR3 sequence (DNA): TGTGCCAGCAGCTTAGCGTCAACAGGGGGAAATCAGCCCCAGCATTTT. V gene TRBV7-9 combines with J gene TRBJ1-5, with TRBD1 matching over 8 bases. The CDR3 has 16 amino acids. V was pared by 0 bases and J by 4 bases, with 5 bases of the junction left unmatched. Germline CDR1 SEHNR, CDR2 FQNEAQ (reference sequence).

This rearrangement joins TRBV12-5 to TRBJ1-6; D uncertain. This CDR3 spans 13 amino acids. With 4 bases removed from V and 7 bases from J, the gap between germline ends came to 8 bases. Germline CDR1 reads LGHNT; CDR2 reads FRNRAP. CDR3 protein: CASGYQENSPLHF. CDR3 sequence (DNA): TGTGCTAGTGGTTACCAGGAAAATTCACCCCTCCACTTT.

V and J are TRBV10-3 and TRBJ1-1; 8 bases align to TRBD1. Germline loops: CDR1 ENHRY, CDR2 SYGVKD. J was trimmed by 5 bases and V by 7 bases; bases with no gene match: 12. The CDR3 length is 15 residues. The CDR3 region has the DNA TGTGCCATCAAAACGTATGACAGGGGCGGTACTGAAGCTTTCTTT. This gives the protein CAIKTYDRGGTEAFF.

The CDR3 reads CAISDGQGDGYTF. The CDR3 DNA sequence: TGTGCCATCAGTGACGGACAGGGCGATGGCTACACCTTC. The V and J genes are TRBV10-3 and TRBJ1-2; 8 bases agree with TRBD1. Germline V CDR1 and CDR2: ENHRY, SYGVKD. This CDR3 is 13 amino acids long. V was pared by 3 bases and J by 6 bases, with 3 bases of the junction left unmatched.

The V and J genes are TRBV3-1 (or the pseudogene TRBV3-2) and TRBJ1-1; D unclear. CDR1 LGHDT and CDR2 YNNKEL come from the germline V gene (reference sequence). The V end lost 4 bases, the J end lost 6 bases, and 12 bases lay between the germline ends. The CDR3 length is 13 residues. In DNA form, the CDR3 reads TGTGCCAGCAGCCCTTCCCATAGTTCTGAAGCTTTCTTT. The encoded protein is CASSPSHSSEAFF.

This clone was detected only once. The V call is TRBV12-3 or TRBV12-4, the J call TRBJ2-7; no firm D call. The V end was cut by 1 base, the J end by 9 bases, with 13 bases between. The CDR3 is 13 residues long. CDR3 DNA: TGTGCCAGCAGTTTAGACAGAGTGGAAGGGCAGTACTTC. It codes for CASSLDRVEGQYF.

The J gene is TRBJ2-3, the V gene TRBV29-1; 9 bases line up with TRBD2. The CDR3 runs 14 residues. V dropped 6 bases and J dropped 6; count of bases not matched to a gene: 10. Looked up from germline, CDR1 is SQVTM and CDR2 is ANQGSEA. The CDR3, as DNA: TGCAGCGTCAAAGCGGGGGGTAGCATGGATACGCAGTATTTT. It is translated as CSVKAGGSMDTQYF.

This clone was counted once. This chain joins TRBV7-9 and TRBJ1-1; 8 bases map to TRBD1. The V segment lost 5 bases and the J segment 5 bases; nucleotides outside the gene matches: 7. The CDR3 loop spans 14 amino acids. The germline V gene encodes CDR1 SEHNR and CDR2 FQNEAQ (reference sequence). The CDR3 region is CASSPSGGRTEAFF. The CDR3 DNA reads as TGTGCCAGCAGCCCTTCAGGGGGCAGGACTGAAGCTTTCTTT.

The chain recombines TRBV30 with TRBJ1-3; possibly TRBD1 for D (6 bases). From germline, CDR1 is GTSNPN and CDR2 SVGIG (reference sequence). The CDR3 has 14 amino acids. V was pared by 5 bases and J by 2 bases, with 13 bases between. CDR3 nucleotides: TGTGCCTGGGCACAGGGAAAGGCTGGAAACACCATATATTTT. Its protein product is CAWAQGKAGNTIYF.

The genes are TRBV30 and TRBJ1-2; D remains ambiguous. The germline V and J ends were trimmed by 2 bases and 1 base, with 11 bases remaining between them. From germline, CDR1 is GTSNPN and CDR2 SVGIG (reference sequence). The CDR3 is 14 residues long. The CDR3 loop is CAWSRVGSNYGYTF. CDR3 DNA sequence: TGTGCCTGGAGTAGGGTGGGGAGTAACTATGGCTACACCTTC.

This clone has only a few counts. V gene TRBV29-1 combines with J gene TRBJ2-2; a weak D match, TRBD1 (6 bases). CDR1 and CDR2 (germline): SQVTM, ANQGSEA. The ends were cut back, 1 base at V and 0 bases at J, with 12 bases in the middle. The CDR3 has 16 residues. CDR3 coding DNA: TGCAGCGTTGAAGGGGTACAGGGAGCGAACACCGGGGAGCTGTTTTTT. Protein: CSVEGVQGANTGELFF.